A single sample gave rise to the 25 T cell receptor beta chains below, sequenced in a study of CD4 T cells in relation to SARS-CoV-2 and coronaviruses. Method: immunoSEQ multiplex PCR; TCRdb's copy keeps in-frame clones and lacks some. The sample comprises roughly 68,000 clones, roughly 93% of which are singletons, and 0.23% rests with the top ten. The unexposed donors gave CD4+ T cells in about 2010-2019, prior to COVID-19. Sequencing used naive CD4+ T cells from PBMCs. Sample subset: naive CD4+ T cells isolated by negative enrichment. The receptor set was obtained from a human donor in good health.

The chain recombines TRBV5-1 with TRBJ2-1, with 12 bases identical to TRBD2. Trimming at V came to 0 bases and at J to 5 bases, leaving 6 bases not matched to a gene. Germline V gene lookup returns CDR1 SGHRS and CDR2 YFSETQ. The CDR3 has 17 residues. Here the CDR3 reads CASSLGLAGDLNNEQFF. The CDR3 bases are TGCGCCAGCAGCTTGGGACTAGCGGGGGACTTAAACAATGAGCAGTTCTTC.

The V gene is TRBV7-9, the J gene TRBJ1-1, with D unclear. Germline V lookup: CDR1 SEHNR, CDR2 FQNEAQ (reference sequence). This CDR3 comprises 15 residues. V dropped 5 bases and J dropped 4 bases, with 17 bases sitting between them. The CDR3 is CASSPPGVGGTEAFF. As DNA, the CDR3 is TGTGCCAGCAGCCCCCCCGGGGTGGGCGGCACTGAAGCTTTCTTT.

The CDR3 spells CASRPPDRESGELFF. CDR3 DNA: TGTGCCAGCAGGCCCCCGGACAGGGAATCCGGGGAGCTGTTTTTT. The chain has TRBV6-6 and TRBJ2-2; 8 nucleotides line up with TRBD1. V lost 6 bases and J lost 6; bases outside the gene matches: 9. From germline, CDR1 is MNHNY and CDR2 SVGAGI (reference sequence). The CDR3 sequence is 15 residues long.

This clone has only one observation. V usage is TRBV18 and J usage is TRBJ2-5; D is perhaps TRBD1 (5 bases). The CDR3 is 18 amino acids. The germline CDR1 and CDR2 sequences are KGHSH and LQKENI. V was shortened by 4 bases and J by 5 bases, with 26 bases between the two germline ends. For the CDR3, the DNA is TGTGCCAGCTCACTTACCGCCCCCCCCGTCGACAGTGGCGAGACCCAGTACTTC. This translates into CASSLTAPPVDSGETQYF.

CDR3 sequence: CASSDIASGGGELFF. CDR3 in DNA: TGCGCCAGCAGTGACATAGCGTCGGGGGGCGGGGAGCTGTTTTTT. This chain connects TRBV10-2 to TRBJ2-2; 7 positions agree with TRBD2. The CDR3 has 15 residues. Germline CDR1 WSHSY, CDR2 SAAADI. V shed 3 bases, J shed 7 bases, and the junction held 8 bases outside the gene matches.

CDR3 sequence reads: CASSLSPGRGHGNYGYTF. CDR3 DNA sequence: TGTGCCAGCAGTTTATCCCCAGGCAGGGGGCACGGTAACTATGGCTACACCTTC. The rearrangement joins TRBV28 to TRBJ1-2; 8 bases map to TRBD1. The CDR3 is 18 residues long. The trim removed 1 base at V and 1 base at J, leaving 11 bases unmatched. Germline-derived CDR1 and CDR2 are MDHEN and SYDVKM.

The rearrangement uses TRBV5-4 and TRBJ2-5; D may be TRBD2 (5 bases). The CDR3 covers 14 residues. Germline V CDR1 and CDR2: SGHNT, YYREEE (reference sequence). V was cut by 3 bases and J by 4 bases, with 13 bases left in between. CDR3 in amino acids: CASSSTTEGETQYF. The CDR3 bases are TGTGCCAGCAGCTCAACGACCGAGGGAGAGACCCAGTACTTC.

On this clone: Other DNA sequences in the sample encode the same CDR3. J is TRBJ1-3 and V is TRBV28; D is unclear. The CDR3 contains 11 residues. The germline V gene has CDR1 MDHEN and CDR2 SYDVKM. V dropped 6 bases and J dropped 5 bases, with 5 bases sitting between them. The CDR3 region is CASSTRNTIYF. The CDR3 DNA is TGTGCCAGCAGCACGAGAAACACCATATATTTT.

The chain uses TRBV24-1 and TRBJ2-1, with 10 bases fitting TRBD1. The CDR3 is 16 amino acids. The V gene's germline CDR1 is KGHDR and CDR2 SFDVKD. The J segment lost 5 bases and the V segment lost 4 bases, leaving 7 bases of the junction unmatched. The chain's CDR3 is CATSDPTGGNNNEQFF. Written as DNA, the CDR3 is TGTGCCACCAGTGACCCGACAGGGGGCAATAACAATGAGCAGTTCTTC.

The chain combines TRBV19 with TRBJ1-2, with 7 bases lining up with TRBD1. Germline CDR1 LNHDA, CDR2 SQIVND (reference sequence). Unmatched junction bases numbered 4, after V lost 3 bases and J lost 6 bases. This CDR3 is 13 amino acids long. The CDR3 here is CASSIPRGNGYTF. The CDR3 nucleotides read TGTGCCAGTAGTATTCCCAGGGGGAATGGCTACACCTTC.

As DNA, the CDR3 is TGTGCCAGCAGCTACGGGACTAGCGGGGCACACGAGAATGAGCAGTTCTTC. Translating it yields CASSYGTSGAHENEQFF. The chain employs TRBV9 and TRBJ2-1, with TRBD2 matching over 13 bases. J was trimmed by 7 bases and V by 4 bases; bases with no gene match: 11. The V gene's germline CDR1 is SGDLS and CDR2 YYNGEE. The CDR3 contains 17 residues.

The rearrangement uses TRBV6-5 and TRBJ2-5; 13 bases are a match to TRBD2. With 0 bases clipped from V and 5 bases from J, the junction kept 3 bases outside the gene matches. This CDR3 region has 16 residues. From germline, CDR1 is MNHEY and CDR2 SVGAGI. CDR3 sequence (DNA): TGTGCCAGCAGTTACTCAAGGACTAGCGGGGGTGAGACCCAGTACTTC. Protein: CASSYSRTSGGETQYF.

The chain has TRBV11-2 and TRBJ2-7; 10 bases match TRBD1. The CDR3 length is 15 residues. CDR1 SGHAT and CDR2 FQNNGV come from the germline V gene. V was pared by 5 bases and J by 6 bases, with 10 bases of the junction left unmatched. The CDR3 DNA follows: TGTGCCAGCAGCAAGGGCGGGACAGGGGCGGGCGAGCAGTACTTC. Translated: CASSKGGTGAGEQYF.

The chain carries TRBV3-1 (or the pseudogene TRBV3-2) and TRBJ2-7, with 8 bases identical to TRBD1. With 4 bases clipped from V and 3 bases from J, the junction kept 8 bases outside the gene matches. The CDR3 loop spans 15 amino acids. Germline CDR1 LGHDT, CDR2 YNNKEL (reference sequence). The chain's CDR3 is CASSPRRTGNYEQYF. The CDR3 nucleotides read TGTGCCAGCAGCCCCCGCAGGACAGGGAACTACGAGCAGTACTTC.

The rearrangement joins TRBV25-1 to TRBJ2-1; D unclear. CDR3 length: 16 residues. V lost 2 bases and J 0 bases, leaving 11 bases between the germline ends. Looked up from germline, CDR1 is MGHDK and CDR2 is SYGVNS. The CDR3 spells CASSEMVSGSYNEQFF. CDR3 nucleotides: TGTGCCAGCAGTGAAATGGTCTCTGGCTCCTACAATGAGCAGTTCTTC. Drawing the rest from reference TRBV25-1 and TRBJ2-1, the complete variable domain is EADIYQTPRYLVIGTGKKITLECSQTMGHDKMYWYQQDPGMELHLIHYSYGVNSTEKGDLSSESTVSRIRTEHFPLTLESARPSHTSQYLCASSEMVSGSYNEQFFGPGTRLTVL.

The chain recombines TRBV19 with TRBJ1-4; D possibly corresponds to TRBD1 (5 bases). Trimming pared 3 bases from V and 7 bases from J, leaving 15 bases between. The CDR3 has 15 residues. From germline, CDR1 is LNHDA and CDR2 SQIVND (reference sequence). The CDR3: CASSMRWQGGEKLFF. The DNA for the CDR3 is TGTGCCAGTAGTATGAGATGGCAGGGCGGTGAAAAACTGTTTTTT.

This chain connects TRBV27 to TRBJ1-4; 7 bases agree with TRBD1. Germline V gene data show CDR1 as MNHEY and CDR2 as SMNVEV (reference sequence). The ends lost 4 bases at V and 4 bases at J; junction bases unmatched: 3. This CDR3 contains 14 residues. The CDR3 sequence: CASSSGQNNEKLFF. For the CDR3, the DNA is TGTGCCAGCAGTTCGGGACAGAATAATGAAAAACTGTTTTTT. Looking up the rest from reference TRBV27 and TRBJ1-4 gives the full variable domain: EAQVTQNPRYLITVTGKKLTVTCSQNMNHEYMSWYRQDPGLGLRQIYYSMNVEVTDKGDVPEGYKVSRKEKRNFPLILESPSPNQTSLYFCASSSGQNNEKLFFGSGTQLSVL.

The V and J genes are TRBV29-1 and TRBJ2-3; D possibly uses TRBD1 or TRBD2 (5 bases each). This CDR3 region has 18 residues. Germline assignment: CDR1 SQVTM and CDR2 ANQGSEA. Trimming removed 3 bases at V and 4 bases at J, with 26 bases between. The chain's CDR3 is CSVDPRRGQGNFADTQYF. For the CDR3, the DNA is TGCAGCGTTGACCCCCGTCGGGGTCAGGGTAACTTTGCAGATACGCAGTATTTT.

This rearrangement joins TRBV28 to TRBJ1-1; tentatively, D is TRBD1 (6 bases). Germline CDR1 reads MDHEN; CDR2 reads SYDVKM. Deletions cut 4 bases from V and 0 bases from J, with 15 bases between. There are 16 residues in the CDR3. As DNA, the CDR3 is TGTGCCAGCAGTTCGCAGGGGCGTGCAATGAACACTGAAGCTTTCTTT. Residues: CASSSQGRAMNTEAFF.

This chain joins TRBV5-4 and TRBJ2-4; 7 bases map to TRBD1. Unmatched junction bases numbered 7, after V lost 4 bases and J lost 6 bases. The CDR3 covers 14 residues. Germline V gene lookup returns CDR1 SGHNT and CDR2 YYREEE (reference sequence). The CDR3 DNA reads as TGTGCCAGCAGCCGTTGGGACAGTACAAACATTCAGTACTTC. Residues: CASSRWDSTNIQYF.

Details on this clone: The same CDR3 also results from other DNA sequences found in this sample. This chain joins TRBV5-1 and TRBJ2-1; 10 bases map to TRBD2. Germline-derived CDR1 and CDR2 are SGHRS and YFSETQ. With 6 bases clipped from V and 3 bases from J, the junction kept 9 bases outside the gene matches. The CDR3 totals 16 residues. CDR3 DNA: TGCGCCAGCACCATTGGACTAGCGGCGTACTACAATGAGCAGTTCTTC. Translated, it gives CASTIGLAAYYNEQFF.

The gene calls are TRBV30 and TRBJ2-7; TRBD2 agrees at 11 bases. With V trimmed by 5 bases and J by 3 bases, 9 bases remained unmatched. CDR1 is GTSNPN, CDR2 SVGIG, per germline (reference sequence). The CDR3 covers 15 residues. CDR3: CAWPPTSGIGYEQYF. CDR3 DNA sequence: TGTGCCTGGCCTCCGACTAGCGGGATAGGCTACGAGCAGTACTTC. Complete variable domain (other parts from reference TRBV30 and TRBJ2-7): SQTIHQWPATLVQPVGSPLSLECTVEGTSNPNLYWYRQAAGRGLQLLFYSVGIGQISSEVPQNLSASRPQDRQFILSSKKLLLSDSGFYLCAWPPTSGIGYEQYFGPGTRLTVT.

This clone was recorded a few times. The chain links TRBV5-6 to TRBJ1-2, with TRBD1 matching over 8 bases. CDR1 and CDR2 (germline): SGHDT, YYEEEE. There are 16 residues in the CDR3. Trimming cost V 2 bases and J 2 bases; bases outside gene matches: 8. The chain's CDR3 is CASSFGRGQMNYGYTF. The CDR3 nucleotides are TGTGCCAGCAGCTTTGGCAGGGGGCAAATGAACTATGGCTACACCTTC. Full variable domain (missing parts from reference TRBV5-6 and TRBJ1-2): DAGVTQSPTHLIKTRGQQVTLRCSPKSGHDTVSWYQQALGQGPQFIFQYYEEEERQRGNFPDRFSGHQFPNYSSELNVNALLLGDSALYLCASSFGRGQMNYGYTFGSGTRLTVV.

The rearrangement uses TRBV27 and TRBJ1-5; D remains ambiguous. The CDR3 consists of 12 residues. Trimming took off 6 bases at V and 9 bases at J, with 12 bases between the two ends. Per germline, CDR1 MNHEY and CDR2 SMNVEV (reference sequence). The CDR3 protein is CASSPSSGPQHF. The DNA of the CDR3 is TGTGCCAGCAGCCCCTCCAGCGGGCCCCAGCATTTT.

The chain has TRBV9 and TRBJ2-1, with no clear D. The CDR3 contains 13 residues. Trimming stripped 3 bases from V and 5 bases from J, with 9 bases between. The germline V gene has CDR1 SGDLS and CDR2 YYNGEE. CDR3: CASSATANNEQFF. The DNA for the CDR3 is TGTGCCAGCAGCGCAACAGCAAACAATGAGCAGTTCTTC.